This record looks at one T cell receptor beta chain sequence and its context. The junction differs from germline at one of its ends, possibly a read error. Clones were sequenced by immunoSEQ multiplex PCR, and TCRdb holds only the in-frame ones, with some missing. The sample includes 250,000 to 400,000 clones, 90% of them seen just once. The CDR3 is made up of 15 amino acids. The germline V gene encodes CDR1 LNHDA and CDR2 SQIVND (reference sequence). This sample was taken from a study of blood T cell repertoires in COVID-19. Turning to the study itself: Samples came from the United States, Italy and Spain, spanning acute and convalescent COVID-19.

Enrollees, roughly 18 to 95 years old, lived in 24 US areas. Each participant's cohort was designated according to participant-reported clinical history. Recovery among Cohort 3 donors was established by two negative PCRs, clearance, or symptom resolution. The V and J genes are TRBV19 and TRBJ1-1, with TRBD1 matching 7 bases. This receptor was taken from a man between 60 and 75 years old who had recovered from COVID-19. Sequenced material: PBMCs or T cells enriched from blood (not recorded which). The CDR3 region has the DNA TGTGCCAGTAGTATATACGGCAGGGGGAACCCTGAAGCTTTCTTT. This sequence encodes CASSIYGRGNPEAFF.